This is a list of T cell receptor beta chains from one sample in a study of shared clonotypes between healthy human individuals. Generated by immunoSEQ multiplex PCR, the TCRdb table keeps only in-frame clones and is missing some. The sample holds about 2.3 million clones; 90% to 95% are singletons and the top ten take roughly 0.36%. The specimen was naive CD4+ T cells from PBMCs. The receptor source for this set is a young man in good health. Some clones in this sample may be carry-over from other donors' samples. Each CDR3 is given without its conserved first and last residue. D genes are given only for firm matches.

D gene	V gene	J gene	CDR3 protein
TRBD1	TRBV18	TRBJ2-5	ASSPGQGIQETQY
-	TRBV6-5	TRBJ1-1	ASTLYGLGETEAF
-	TRBV2	TRBJ2-2	ASRRDPTGELF
TRBD1	TRBV19	TRBJ1-6	ASSRDRANSPLH
-	TRBV28	TRBJ2-3	ASVDVRLTDTQY
TRBD2	TRBV19	TRBJ2-1	ASTSGGAGNEQF
TRBD2	TRBV4-2	TRBJ2-7	ASSHDGTSGSSYEQY
-	TRBV18	TRBJ2-1	ASSPLSADNEQF
-	TRBV28	TRBJ2-1	ASSPGGSYNEQF
TRBD1	TRBV29-1	TRBJ1-1	SVMDRDNTEAF
-	TRBV4-3	TRBJ2-7	ASSQDLSFYEQY
TRBD2	TRBV5-1	TRBJ2-3	ASSFGLAGGGLTDTQY
-	TRBV21-1	TRBJ1-3	ASSLPKGSGNTIY
-	TRBV30	TRBJ1-1	AGDTMMNTEAF
-	TRBV6-5	TRBJ1-2	ASSYGGQLTNYGYT
TRBD2	TRBV9	TRBJ2-2	ASSVVSGIIGELF